The T cell receptor beta chain under discussion was sequenced for a study of STAT5B mutations in CD4+ large granular lymphocyte leukemia (dated by TCRdb to between 2021 and 2022). About the full investigation: Among the healthy controls, the CDR3 'QG' motif was associated with a particular HLA allele. Flow cytometry on FACSCanto II or FACSVerse confirmed that purified fractions exceeded 95% purity among lymphocytes. The TCRbeta repertoires of CD4+ T-cell large granular lymphocyte leukemia patients were compared with the TCRbeta repertoires of healthy blood donors. The paper's findings and limits, for the study overall: Data were not HLA-matched; higher clonality in CD4+ versus CD8+ T-LGLL could reflect the relatively small sample size. The main leukemic clonotypes were found to be private to each patient, although more than 20% of the main leukemic clonotypes were detected at low frequency in the non-leukemic repertoires of other patients. CD4-sorted patient repertoires appeared more clonal than healthy CD4+ repertoires, and this difference persisted after removing the putative leukemic clones. TRBV06-family usage was enriched among the top patient clones (8/27) compared with healthy controls (2/35).

The immunoSEQ assay at survey resolution was applied to genomic DNA for sequencing of TCRbeta rearrangements. In the paper's pipeline: A lowest detectable productive clonotype frequency of 2.59 x 10-5 was observed in the TCR sequencing data. Only productive TCRbeta rearrangements, meaning sequences that were complete and in-frame, were kept for the analyses. Simpson clonality, calculated in the immunoSEQ Analyzer version 3.0, was used as the measure of sample clonality. Clones were grouped by frequency into very rare, small, medium, large (1-20%) or hyperexpanded (>20%) categories. Generation probabilities were estimated with OLGA 1.2.3, V-gene circos plots were made with VDJtools, specificities were searched in VDJdb, and CDR3 motifs were identified with GLIPH. Entries here come from immuneACCESS through TCRdb and include only in-frame sequences with V and J called. Some clones fail to appear in such tables; in the studies checked, an unresolved V gene covers under half of the shortfall, and the cause of the remainder is unknown. V and J calls and clone size are those listed in that table; D and trimming were worked out from the DNA. The sample contains some 30,000 clones, around 63% of them found a single time. Together, the top ten hold roughly 1.8% of the sample.

Healthy controls were 35 to 40 blood donors whose buffy coats came from the Finnish Red Cross blood service. All TCR-sequenced material derived from peripheral blood: patient blood samples and healthy donor buffy coats. Ficoll-Hypaque gradient centrifugation was used to isolate peripheral blood mononuclear cells. For the healthy controls, CD4+ cells were obtained from buffy coats by magnetic purification. Genomic DNA was extracted with the Gentra Puregene Cell and Tissue kit and quantified on a Qubit 2.0 fluorometer. The CDR3, from cysteine to phenylalanine, totals 17 residues. The DNA shown is the 51-base CDR3, in frame from base 1. Taken from the germline V gene, the CDR1 and CDR2 loops are SGHRS and YFSETQ. The junction shows trimming of 4 bases on V and 6 bases on J, plus 23 bases between the germline ends. On this clone itself: The specificity of this receptor is unknown. Per-nucleotide qualities are absent, and no much larger clonotype sits a single base away.

Sequencing was done on a sample of CD4+ T cells from blood buffy coats. This receptor chain uses TRBV5-1 and TRBJ2-1, and TRBD2 may be the D gene, going by 6 matching bases. The source is a human donor in good health. The DNA reads TGCGCCAGCAGCACCAACACGGGACTGCCCTACGCCAATGAGCAGTTCTTC. Translation gives CASSTNTGLPYANEQFF.